The clone carrying this TCR beta chain came up a few times. Its specificity is unknown. The authors reverse transcribed all of the isolated RNA, so sequencing captured expressed TCRB transcripts. Sequencing was performed with immunoSEQ multiplex PCR; in TCRdb, only in-frame clones are kept and a portion is missing. The sample lists roughly 140,000 clones, less than 9% occurring once. These data originate in a study of beta chain features in type 1 diabetes. The CDR3 is 14 residues long. Germline V gene sequence: CDR1 SGHAT, CDR2 FQDESV (reference sequence). J was trimmed by 3 bases and V by 5 bases; bases with no gene match: 5. Study-level findings and limits: Junctions at VDJ sites from type 1 diabetes patients had fewer insertions and more deletions. Cells expressing TCR highly could be over-represented by cDNA sequencing.

This TCR was sampled from a woman aged 30 to 39 in good health. Sequenced input: central memory CD4+ T cells from blood. The J gene is TRBJ2-7, the V gene TRBV11-1; 9 bases agree with TRBD1. The CDR3: CASSNGQGNYEQYF. The CDR3 region has the DNA TGTGCCAGCAGCAACGGACAGGGGAACTACGAGCAGTACTTC.